This is a list of T cell receptor beta chains from one sample in a study of T cells in Graves' hyperthyroidism and ophthalmopathy. Via MiXCR, TCRdb re-called the multiplex PCR reads, giving one row per CDR3 protein. The data contain approximately 560,000 distinct CDR3 sequences, 15% to 19% of them singletons. The sample was blood. Receptors originate from a woman between 25 and 40 years old with Graves' hyperthyroidism. CDR3s leave out the opening cysteine and the closing phenylalanine or tryptophan. The order of the fields is clone size, J gene, V gene, CDR3 protein. Not all rows give a size; the values are once, few, many and, for expanded clones, a class.

size: many; J: TRBJ2-1; V: TRBV3-1; CDR3: ASSQDYQAYNEQF
size: many; J: TRBJ2-7; V: TRBV11-2; CDR3: ASSYIDGTSGSGRSYEQY
size: once; J: TRBJ2-1; V: TRBV14; CDR3: ASGQGTPLFDAQF
size: many; J: TRBJ2-7; V: TRBV9; CDR3: ASSAGLANEQY
size: many; J: TRBJ2-5; V: TRBV20-1; CDR3: SASVGAGGGGTQY
size: few; J: TRBJ2-3; V: TRBV10-3; CDR3: AISGTGGVADTQY
size: NA; J: TRBJ2-3; V: TRBV6-2/TRBV6-3; CDR3: ASRGLGVITDTQY
size: many; J: TRBJ1-2; V: TRBV28; CDR3: ASSTGTGLSGYT
size: few; J: TRBJ1-5; V: TRBV7-8; CDR3: ASSLVADVNQPQH
size: few; J: TRBJ1-2; V: TRBV25-1; CDR3: ASSPSYVRGAAYGYT
size: once; J: TRBJ2-7; V: TRBV27; CDR3: ASSSRTGVAYEQY
size: few; J: TRBJ2-7; V: TRBV5-1; CDR3: ASSWGGGSYEQY
size: NA; J: TRBJ2-7; V: TRBV7-7; CDR3: ASRTGVPYEQY
size: many; J: TRBJ2-7; V: TRBV11-2; CDR3: ASSRQSVYEQY
size: many; J: TRBJ2-1; V: TRBV7-9; CDR3: ASSRQGDNEQF
size: few; J: TRBJ2-4; V: TRBV20-1; CDR3: SATTIAGVGRTKNIQY
size: many; J: TRBJ1-1; V: TRBV6-5; CDR3: ASSYRDTEAF
size: many; J: TRBJ2-3; V: TRBV5-4; CDR3: ASSKDRGRDTQY
size: NA; J: TRBJ2-1; V: TRBV6-4; CDR3: ASSDSGRGSYNEQF
size: few; J: TRBJ1-5; V: TRBV29-1; CDR3: SVEVGGRNQPQH
size: many; J: TRBJ1-5; V: TRBV30; CDR3: AWRGRGRVDQPQH
size: many; J: TRBJ2-5; V: TRBV4-2; CDR3: ASSHDRAGQETQY
size: NA; J: TRBJ2-1; V: TRBV7-9; CDR3: ASSFPPVGYNEQF
size: few; J: TRBJ2-3; V: TRBV3-1; CDR3: ASSPPGLAGGGPQY
size: NA; J: TRBJ1-1; V: TRBV2; CDR3: ASSEYRFGAF
size: few; J: TRBJ2-6; V: TRBV6-1; CDR3: ASSSVTGANVLT
size: many; J: TRBJ2-1; V: TRBV6-1; CDR3: ASSEALNNEQF
size: few; J: TRBJ2-7; V: TRBV20-1; CDR3: SAQEAGASYEQY
size: few; J: TRBJ2-3; V: TRBV7-3; CDR3: ASILSPSDTQY
size: few; J: TRBJ2-2; V: TRBV19; CDR3: ASRLAGAGELF
size: NA; J: TRBJ2-7; V: TRBV5-5; CDR3: ASSFSGTGPPYEQY
size: few; J: TRBJ2-5; V: TRBV5-1; CDR3: ASSLTSAQY
size: many; J: TRBJ2-1; V: TRBV3-1; CDR3: ASSQTGTRRNNEQF
size: NA; J: TRBJ2-3; V: TRBV11-2; CDR3: ASSSTPIAELTDTQY
size: NA; J: TRBJ2-3; V: TRBV20-1; CDR3: SASASGRAGSTDTQY
size: few; J: TRBJ1-2; V: TRBV7-3; CDR3: ASSLLDRDYGYT
size: many; J: TRBJ1-1; V: TRBV9; CDR3: ASSVVSRGSEAF
size: many; J: TRBJ2-1; V: TRBV11-2; CDR3: ASSFSGSGEQF
size: many; J: TRBJ1-2; V: TRBV11-1; CDR3: ASSSPGGTGGYGYT
size: NA; J: TRBJ2-3; V: TRBV19; CDR3: ASSINREASTDTQY
size: NA; J: TRBJ1-2; V: TRBV7-9; CDR3: ASSLFVGLGDGYT
size: NA; J: TRBJ2-2; V: TRBV5-6; CDR3: ASSLFEREVPGELF
size: many; J: TRBJ1-2; V: TRBV12-3/TRBV12-4; CDR3: ASSQMQGVGGYT
size: NA; J: TRBJ2-3; V: TRBV6-5; CDR3: ASSYNYRGERDTQY
size: few; J: TRBJ1-1; V: TRBV7-6; CDR3: ASSPSLSQNTEAF
size: many; J: TRBJ2-7; V: TRBV20-1; CDR3: SAIGQAGSETEQY
size: few; J: TRBJ2-7; V: TRBV5-1; CDR3: ASSQEGLAGGSYEQY
size: many; J: TRBJ2-5; V: TRBV30; CDR3: ASTGTKETQY
size: many; J: TRBJ2-7; V: TRBV20-1; CDR3: SARSGTGGMEQY
size: few; J: TRBJ1-2; V: TRBV6-1; CDR3: ASSDPNNYGYT
size: NA; J: TRBJ2-7; V: TRBV19; CDR3: ARKRGQGAGEQY
size: NA; J: TRBJ1-3; V: TRBV5-5; CDR3: ASSLLQGSSGNTIY
size: NA; J: TRBJ2-2; V: TRBV9; CDR3: ASSVAWRAGGELF
size: few; J: TRBJ2-7; V: TRBV20-1; CDR3: SARDRWSSYEQY